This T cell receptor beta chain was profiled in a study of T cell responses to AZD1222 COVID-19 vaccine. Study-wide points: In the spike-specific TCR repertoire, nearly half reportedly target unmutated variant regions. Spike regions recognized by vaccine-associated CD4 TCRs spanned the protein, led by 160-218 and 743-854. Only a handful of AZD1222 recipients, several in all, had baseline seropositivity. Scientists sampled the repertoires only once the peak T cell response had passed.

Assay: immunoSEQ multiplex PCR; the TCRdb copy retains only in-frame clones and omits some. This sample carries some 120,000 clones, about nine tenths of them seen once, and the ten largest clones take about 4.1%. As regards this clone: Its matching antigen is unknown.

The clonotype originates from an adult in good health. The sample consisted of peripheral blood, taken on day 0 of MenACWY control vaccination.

CDR3 coding DNA: TGTGCCAGCAGCCCGATACAGGGGCGGTACACTGAAGCTTTCTTT. Translation gives CASSPIQGRYTEAFF. The chain uses TRBV9 and TRBJ1-1; 7 bases fit TRBD1. The V gene end was trimmed by 4 bases and the J gene end by 3 bases; junction bases not matched to a gene: 9. CDR1 is SGDLS, CDR2 YYNGEE, per germline. The CDR3 is 15 amino acids.